This T cell receptor (beta chain) was captured in a study of T cells in localized non-small cell lung cancer. Data came from immunoSEQ multiplex PCR; TCRdb stores just in-frame clones and leaves some out. The table has fewer than 45,000 clones, more than 70% seen once; the top ten hold approximately 2.5%. This CDR3 region has 13 residues. From germline, CDR1 is MNHNS and CDR2 SASEGT. V was shortened by 4 bases and J by 5 bases, with 9 bases between the two germline ends. This specimen was peripheral blood, taken before any cancer treatment. V gene TRBV6-1 combines with J gene TRBJ1-5; D is unresolved. The source of this sequence is a female donor over 55 with stage I squamous cell lung carcinoma. The CDR3, as DNA: TGTGCCAGCAGTGGGGCGGAGTATCAGCCCCAGCATTTT. Translation: CASSGAEYQPQHF.